The clone carrying this T cell receptor beta chain was counted at least ten times. This specimen belongs to a study of low-dose radiotherapy and immunotherapy resistance in tumors. Priming of first-strand cDNA relied on TRAV- and TRBV-specific primers (covering alpha and beta chains). Over roughly 18 PCR cycles, TCRs were amplified from a constant-region primer and V-primer adapter. It was by in vitro transcription that isolated mRNA was amplified. TCRdb passed the reads through MiXCR, listing each CDR3 protein once. The sample contains about 39,000 distinct CDR3 sequences, roughly 20% of which appear only once. CDR3 length: 16 residues. Germline V gives CDR1 DFQATT, CDR2 SNEGSKA (reference sequence). J was trimmed by 4 bases and V by 0 bases; bases with no gene match: 11. Indicated time point: after trial treatment. Treatment here: LDRT plus nivolumab, ipilimumab, low-dose cyclophosphamide and aspirin (RACIN trial).

The sequence derives from a female donor with ovarian cancer. The specimen was PBMCs, collected after low-dose radiotherapy plus immunotherapy. The chain is built from TRBV20-1 and TRBJ2-5, with TRBD2 matching 7 bases. The CDR3 protein is CSARDPFGGKGETQYF. The DNA of the CDR3 is TGCAGTGCTAGAGATCCTTTCGGGGGGAAGGGAGAGACCCAGTACTTC.